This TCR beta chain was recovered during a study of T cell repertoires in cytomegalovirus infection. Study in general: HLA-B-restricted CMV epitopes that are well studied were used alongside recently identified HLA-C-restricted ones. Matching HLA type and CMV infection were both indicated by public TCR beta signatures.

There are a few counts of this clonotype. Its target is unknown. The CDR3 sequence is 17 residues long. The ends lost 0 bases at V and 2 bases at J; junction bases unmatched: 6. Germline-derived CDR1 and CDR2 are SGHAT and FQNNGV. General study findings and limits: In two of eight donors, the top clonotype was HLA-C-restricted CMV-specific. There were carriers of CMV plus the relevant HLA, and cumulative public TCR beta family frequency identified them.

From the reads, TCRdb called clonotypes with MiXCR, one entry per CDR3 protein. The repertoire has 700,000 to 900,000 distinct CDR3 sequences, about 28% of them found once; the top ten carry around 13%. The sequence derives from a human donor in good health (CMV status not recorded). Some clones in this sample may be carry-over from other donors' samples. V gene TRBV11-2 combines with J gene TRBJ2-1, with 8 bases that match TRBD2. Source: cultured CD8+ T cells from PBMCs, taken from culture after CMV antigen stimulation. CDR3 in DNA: TGTGCCAGCAGCTTAGATCCCAGCGGGGGTACCTACAATGAGCAGTTCTTC. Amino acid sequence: CASSLDPSGGTYNEQFF.